This TCR beta chain was sequenced during a study of vaccination and CD4 T cells after COVID-19. This CDR3 comprises 15 residues. In germline, CDR1 is ENHRY, CDR2 SYGVKD. Trimming took off 6 bases at V and 1 base at J, with 16 bases between the two ends. This clonotype appeared a few times. Its antigen is not known. Cultured CD4+ T cell DNA was sequenced using the Oncomine TCR Beta short-read assay. Cultures of CD4+ T cells served as the source for extracting genomic DNA. TCRdb re-called the PCR reads through MiXCR, storing one row per CDR3 protein. The sample comprises 7,000 to 7,500 distinct CDR3 sequences, less than 35% of which are singletons, and around 19% rests with the top ten. The treatment is: 10-day PBMC culture with coronavirus spike peptide pools or control peptides (ViraFEST assay). Samples of CD4+ T cells were obtained from the unexposed donor before the COVID-19 pandemic (2011-2018). Under the ViraFEST approach, antigen-specific T cells were expanded with peptide pools and TCRs subsequently sequenced. It was on days 3 and 7 that half the medium was replaced with fresh IL-2 medium.

The sequenced sample was CD4+ T cells from blood, cultured in vitro. The clonotype comes from a human donor in good health. This rearrangement joins TRBV10-3 to TRBJ2-7, with a tentative D call TRBD1 (5 bases). The CDR3 here is CAISLGRTRSYEQYF. DNA of the CDR3: TGTGCCATCAGCCTAGGTAGGACAAGGTCCTACGAGCAGTACTTC.